This section outlines one TCR beta chain sequence together with its context. The data were obtained in a study of blood T cells in healthy people across ages. Between the trimmed V and J ends, which lost 2 bases and 8 bases, there was a span of 15 bases. CDR1 and CDR2 (germline): DFQATT, SNEGSKA (reference sequence). The CDR3 loop spans 13 amino acids. Sample-barcoded 5' priming and a J-beta primer mix drove a second PCR of about 6 to 12 cycles. TCRdb recomputed calls from the 5' RACE reads with MiXCR, one row per CDR3 protein. The data hold 1.5 million to 2 million distinct CDR3 sequences, with roughly 50% observed a single time.

The sequenced sample was blood. This TCR derives from a woman aged 40-49 years in good health. The rearrangement uses TRBV20-1 and TRBJ1-2; weak D call: TRBD1 (6 bases). The CDR3: CSARPPGAGGYTF. The CDR3, as DNA: TGCAGTGCTAGACCCCCAGGGGCGGGAGGCTACACCTTC.